A selection of T cell receptor beta chains follows, all from one sample in a study of technical replicates of blood from several donors. The table came from immunoSEQ multiplex PCR; TCRdb's copy has only in-frame clones and leaves some out. The sample holds about 80,000 clones, approximately 86% seen once. The sample taken for sequencing was PBMCs. All receptors derive from a human donor in good health. Some clones in this sample may be carry-over from other donors' samples. The CDR3 runs from the conserved cysteine through the conserved F or W. The order of the fields is D gene, clone size, J gene, V gene, CDR3 DNA, CDR3 protein. D genes are given only for firm matches. Some rows have no size entry. The others give once, few or many, or a class for an expanded clone.

d_gene: TRBD2
abundance: NA
j_gene: TRBJ2-1
v_gene: TRBV5-1
CDR3nt: TGCGCCAGCAGCTTGGCTAGCGGGACCCCGAGCTCCTACAATGAGCAGTTCTTC
CDR3aa: CASSLASGTPSSYNEQFF

d_gene: NA
abundance: NA
j_gene: TRBJ2-5
v_gene: TRBV5-1
CDR3nt: TGCGCCAGCAGCGCCCAGGGAATCCAAGAGACCCAGTACTTC
CDR3aa: CASSAQGIQETQYF

d_gene: TRBD2
abundance: once
j_gene: TRBJ2-1
v_gene: TRBV15
CDR3nt: TGTGCCACCAGCAGAGTAGGGGGCAGTGGGATAGCGGGGGGCAATGAGCAGTTCTTC
CDR3aa: CATSRVGGSGIAGGNEQFF

d_gene: NA
abundance: once
j_gene: TRBJ1-2
v_gene: TRBV18
CDR3nt: TGTGCCAGCTCACCTTCAGGGAGGACAAATCTCGGCTACACCTTC
CDR3aa: CASSPSGRTNLGYTF

d_gene: TRBD2
abundance: NA
j_gene: TRBJ2-7
v_gene: TRBV5-8
CDR3nt: TGTGCCAGCAGCTTGGAGCGGGAGCTCGGGGAGCAGTACTTC
CDR3aa: CASSLERELGEQYF

d_gene: NA
abundance: NA
j_gene: TRBJ2-7
v_gene: TRBV4-3
CDR3nt: TGCGCCAGCAGCCAAGATACCGCCTGGACAACCGGAGGGGAGCAGTACTTC
CDR3aa: CASSQDTAWTTGGEQYF

d_gene: NA
abundance: NA
j_gene: TRBJ2-7
v_gene: TRBV2
CDR3nt: TGTGCCAGCAGTTGGGCTCGGGGCGGCGGGAAGTACTTC
CDR3aa: CASSWARGGGKYF

d_gene: NA
abundance: NA
j_gene: TRBJ2-7
v_gene: TRBV7-2
CDR3nt: TGTGCCAGCAGCTTAGCCTTCAGGTCCTACGAGCAGTACTTC
CDR3aa: CASSLAFRSYEQYF

d_gene: NA
abundance: NA
j_gene: TRBJ1-1
v_gene: TRBV6-1
CDR3nt: TGTGCCAGCAGTGAAGCCGGGGGGTGGACTGAAGCTTTCTTT
CDR3aa: CASSEAGGWTEAFF

d_gene: NA
abundance: NA
j_gene: TRBJ2-7
v_gene: TRBV21-1
CDR3nt: TGTGCCAGCAGCAAAACAGGGCCCCCGCATGACGAGCAGTACTTC
CDR3aa: CASSKTGPPHDEQYF

d_gene: TRBD2
abundance: NA
j_gene: TRBJ2-7
v_gene: TRBV30
CDR3nt: TGTGCCTGGAGTGTGGGGGGGTTCTACGAGCAGTACTTC
CDR3aa: CAWSVGGFYEQYF

d_gene: NA
abundance: NA
j_gene: TRBJ2-1
v_gene: TRBV5-4
CDR3nt: TGTGCCAGCAGCTTACCACAGTACAATGAGCAGTTCTTC
CDR3aa: CASSLPQYNEQFF

d_gene: NA
abundance: NA
j_gene: TRBJ1-2
v_gene: TRBV29-1
CDR3nt: TGCAGCGTTGAAGACAGTAATGGTGGCTACACCTTC
CDR3aa: CSVEDSNGGYTF

d_gene: NA
abundance: NA
j_gene: TRBJ2-7
v_gene: TRBV9
CDR3nt: TGTGCCAGCAGCCCCGGGACTTGGGGATATGAGCAGTACTTC
CDR3aa: CASSPGTWGYEQYF

d_gene: TRBD1
abundance: NA
j_gene: TRBJ1-6
v_gene: TRBV5-1
CDR3nt: TGCGCCAGCAGCTTCGGACAGGGGGCCGTTGGATCACCCCTCCACTTT
CDR3aa: CASSFGQGAVGSPLHF

d_gene: NA
abundance: NA
j_gene: TRBJ2-3
v_gene: TRBV19
CDR3nt: TGTGCCAGTAGTCTAACTAGTAGCACAGATACGCAGTATTTT
CDR3aa: CASSLTSSTDTQYF

d_gene: TRBD2
abundance: NA
j_gene: TRBJ2-1
v_gene: TRBV6-5
CDR3nt: TGTGCCAGCAGCCTCCGGGGGGTAGCCTACAATGAGCAGTTCTTC
CDR3aa: CASSLRGVAYNEQFF

d_gene: TRBD1
abundance: NA
j_gene: TRBJ1-2
v_gene: TRBV18
CDR3nt: TGTGCCAGCTCACCCTCGGACAGGGCCTATGGCTACACCTTC
CDR3aa: CASSPSDRAYGYTF

d_gene: TRBD2
abundance: few
j_gene: TRBJ2-7
v_gene: TRBV2
CDR3nt: TGTGCCAGCAGTGAAGGAGCGGGGGGGCGTTTCTACGAGCAGTACTTC
CDR3aa: CASSEGAGGRFYEQYF

d_gene: NA
abundance: NA
j_gene: TRBJ1-5
v_gene: TRBV27
CDR3nt: TGTGCCAGCAGTGGAGAGCCGGTTGGGCCCCAGCATTTT
CDR3aa: CASSGEPVGPQHF

d_gene: NA
abundance: NA
j_gene: TRBJ2-3
v_gene: TRBV9
CDR3nt: TGTGCCAGCAGCCCTAGGCTGGATACGCAGTATTTT
CDR3aa: CASSPRLDTQYF

d_gene: TRBD1
abundance: NA
j_gene: TRBJ2-6
v_gene: TRBV11-2
CDR3nt: TGTGCCAGCAGCTTATTAGGGGGACAGTTTTCTTCTGGGGCCAACGTCCTGACTTTC
CDR3aa: CASSLLGGQFSSGANVLTF

d_gene: TRBD1
abundance: NA
j_gene: TRBJ1-1
v_gene: TRBV10-3
CDR3nt: TGTGCCATCAGTGAGCCGGGACAGAAAAACACTGAAGCTTTCTTT
CDR3aa: CAISEPGQKNTEAFF

d_gene: NA
abundance: NA
j_gene: TRBJ2-7
v_gene: TRBV7-2
CDR3nt: TGTGCCAGCAGCTTAGTCCCGCTTAGCGAGCAGTACTTC
CDR3aa: CASSLVPLSEQYF

d_gene: NA
abundance: few
j_gene: TRBJ1-1
v_gene: TRBV9
CDR3nt: TGTGCCAGCAGCCCCAGGGCAGGGCTCACTGAAGCTTTCTTT
CDR3aa: CASSPRAGLTEAFF

d_gene: NA
abundance: NA
j_gene: TRBJ1-6
v_gene: TRBV27
CDR3nt: TGTGCCAGCAGTAGACCCCAGGGATATAATTCACCCCTCCACTTT
CDR3aa: CASSRPQGYNSPLHF

d_gene: TRBD1
abundance: NA
j_gene: TRBJ1-2
v_gene: TRBV30
CDR3nt: TGTGCCTGGGAGAGGGGTGGCAGGGGGTCCGGAAACTATGACTACACCTTC
CDR3aa: CAWERGGRGSGNYDYTF

d_gene: NA
abundance: NA
j_gene: TRBJ2-7
v_gene: TRBV21-1
CDR3nt: TGTGCCAGCAGTCCAACTAGCGGGAGCTACGAGCAGTACTTC
CDR3aa: CASSPTSGSYEQYF

d_gene: NA
abundance: NA
j_gene: TRBJ2-7
v_gene: TRBV5-6
CDR3nt: TGTGCCAGCAGCTTCATGTACGAGCAGTACTTC
CDR3aa: CASSFMYEQYF

d_gene: NA
abundance: NA
j_gene: TRBJ1-5
v_gene: TRBV10-1
CDR3nt: TGCGCCAGCAGTGGGGAGGCTGAGCAGCCCCAGCATTTT
CDR3aa: CASSGEAEQPQHF

d_gene: TRBD1
abundance: NA
j_gene: TRBJ2-3
v_gene: TRBV5-1
CDR3nt: TGCGCCAGCAGCTCCACAGGGGGCTATAGCACAGATACGCAGTATTTT
CDR3aa: CASSSTGGYSTDTQYF